This TCR beta chain was retrieved from a study of graft-versus-host responses after intestinal transplantation. Profiled with immunoSEQ multiplex PCR; TCRdb holds only in-frame clones, not every one. This table holds roughly 97,000 clones, 75% to 95% found once. Study-wide findings and caveats: Ileal or blood samples showed some GvH clones first, and such clones were also found in recipient marrow.

Regarding this clone: Its antigen remains unknown.

Per the germline V gene, CDR1 is SEHNR and CDR2 is FQNEAQ (reference sequence). Deletions cut 0 bases from V and 6 bases from J, with 11 bases between. The CDR3 covers 14 residues. This chain links TRBV7-9 with TRBJ1-2; possibly TRBD1 for D (5 bases). The receptor was isolated from a human donor who was the organ donor for an intestinal transplant. The source material was unstimulated CD4+ T cells sorted from spleen or lymph node cells, sampled before transplant. The CDR3 loop reads CASSLAGEGDGYTF. The CDR3 region has the DNA TGTGCCAGCAGCTTAGCGGGCGAAGGGGATGGCTACACCTTC.